Listed here is a single T cell receptor beta chain. The antigen is unknown. TCRdb processed the 5' RACE reads again and assigns one entry to each CDR3 protein, with no DNA. This sample lists approximately 150,000 distinct CDR3 sequences; its ten largest clones have 2.4%. This entry is derived from a study of monozygotic twins with inflammatory bowel disease. Study-wide results and caveats: Especially where disease activity was present, IBD patients had fewer clonotypes in common with others than healthy twins did.

This CDR3 contains 13 residues. Germline V gives CDR1 SGHTA, CDR2 FQGNSA. The specimen sequenced was blood. This chain uses TRBV7-2 with TRBJ1-1. The receptor was derived from a human donor with ulcerative colitis or Crohn's disease, or a healthy co-twin of an affected twin (not recorded which). The CDR3 protein is CASSVRFNTEAFF.